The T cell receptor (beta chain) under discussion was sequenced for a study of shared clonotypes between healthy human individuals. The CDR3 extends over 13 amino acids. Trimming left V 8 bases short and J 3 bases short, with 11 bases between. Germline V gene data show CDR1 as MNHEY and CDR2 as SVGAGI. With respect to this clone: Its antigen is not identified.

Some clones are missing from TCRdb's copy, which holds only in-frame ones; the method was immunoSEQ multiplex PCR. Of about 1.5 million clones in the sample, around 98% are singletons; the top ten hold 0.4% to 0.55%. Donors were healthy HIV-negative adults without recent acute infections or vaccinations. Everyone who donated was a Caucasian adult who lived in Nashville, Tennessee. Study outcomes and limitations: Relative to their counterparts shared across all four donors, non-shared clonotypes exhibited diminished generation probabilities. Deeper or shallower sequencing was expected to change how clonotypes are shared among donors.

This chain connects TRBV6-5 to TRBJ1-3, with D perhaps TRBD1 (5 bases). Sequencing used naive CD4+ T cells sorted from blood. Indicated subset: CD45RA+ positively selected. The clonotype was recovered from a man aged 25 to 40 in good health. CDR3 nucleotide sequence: TGTGCCAGCGCGTCTGGGGGTGGAAACACCATATATTTT. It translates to CASASGGGNTIYF.